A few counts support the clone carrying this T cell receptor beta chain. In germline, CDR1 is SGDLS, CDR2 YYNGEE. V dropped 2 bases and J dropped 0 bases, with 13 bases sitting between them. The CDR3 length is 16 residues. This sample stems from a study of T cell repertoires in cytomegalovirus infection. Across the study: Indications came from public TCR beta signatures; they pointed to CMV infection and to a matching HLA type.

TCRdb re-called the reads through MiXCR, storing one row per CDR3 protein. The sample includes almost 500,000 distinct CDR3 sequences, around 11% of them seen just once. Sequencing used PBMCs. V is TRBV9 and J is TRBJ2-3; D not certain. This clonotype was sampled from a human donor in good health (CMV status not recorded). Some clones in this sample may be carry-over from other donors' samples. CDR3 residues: CASSVGNPRSTDTQYF. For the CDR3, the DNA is TGTGCCAGCAGCGTCGGTAACCCCCGGAGCACAGATACGCAGTATTTT.